This T cell receptor (beta chain) was captured by sequencing in a study of T cells after yellow fever vaccination. General study points: The appearance of a small share of clonotypes in both CD4 and CD8 compartments was observed.

TCRdb ran MiXCR on the 5' RACE reads and lists one entry per CDR3 protein. The data show 500,000 to 650,000 distinct CDR3 sequences, roughly 14% seen once. There are 18 residues in the CDR3. The V segment lost 3 bases and the J segment 2 bases; nucleotides outside the gene matches: 8. The germline V gene encodes CDR1 SGHVS and CDR2 FQNEAQ. This clonotype was recorded a few times. Its cognate antigen is unknown. The chain joins TRBV7-8 to TRBJ2-7; 15 positions agree with TRBD2. The sequencing here drew on PBMCs, taken on the day of the yellow fever booster vaccination. The origin of this receptor is a man aged 25 to 40 who received the YFV17D yellow fever vaccine. CDR3 loop: CASSFGLAGGSKPYEQYF. Written as DNA, the CDR3 is TGTGCCAGCAGCTTCGGACTAGCGGGAGGGTCAAAACCCTACGAGCAGTACTTC.